Listed below are T cell receptor beta chains from one sample, sequenced in a study of control samples from healthy donors and cancer patients. Produced via immunoSEQ multiplex PCR; TCRdb's table is partial and in-frame only. This sample has 95,000 to 150,000 clones, with around nine tenths found just once. Sequenced input: blood. These receptors came from a man aged 25-45 years in good health. CDR3s include the opening cysteine and the closing phenylalanine or tryptophan. D genes are given only for firm matches. Not all rows give a size; the values are once, few, many and, for expanded clones, a class.

J: TRBJ2-1
D: TRBD1
V: TRBV11-3
length: 16
size: .
DNA: TGTGCCAGCAGCCTTTTCCAGGGGGCGGCGGACAATGAGCAGTTCTTC
CDR3: CASSLFQGAADNEQFF

J: TRBJ1-3
D: .
V: TRBV12-5
length: 12
size: .
DNA: TGTGCTAGCTCTAAACAGGGAAACACCATATATTTT
CDR3: CASSKQGNTIYF

J: TRBJ1-5
D: TRBD1
V: TRBV2
length: 15
size: .
DNA: TGTGCCAGCACCAGGACAGGGCTTAGCAATCAGCCCCAGCATTTT
CDR3: CASTRTGLSNQPQHF

J: TRBJ2-5
D: .
V: TRBV6-2/TRBV6-3
length: 12
size: .
DNA: TGTGCCAGCAGCCGGGACACGGCGACCCAGTACTTC
CDR3: CASSRDTATQYF

J: TRBJ1-2
D: .
V: TRBV24-1
length: 14
size: .
DNA: TGTGCCACCAGTGATTCCCCGACCCTTGGCGGCTACACCTTC
CDR3: CATSDSPTLGGYTF

J: TRBJ1-5
D: .
V: TRBV11-2
length: 14
size: .
DNA: TGTGCCAGCAGCTTAGATCGCGTGGACCAGCCCCAGCATTTT
CDR3: CASSLDRVDQPQHF

J: TRBJ1-4
D: TRBD1
V: TRBV2
length: 14
size: .
DNA: TGTGCCAGCAGCTCCTCTTACAGGGGTGAAAAACTGTTTTTT
CDR3: CASSSSYRGEKLFF

J: TRBJ1-1
D: .
V: TRBV9
length: 11
size: .
DNA: TGTGCCAGCAGCGCCATCATTGAAGCTTTCTTT
CDR3: CASSAIIEAFF

J: TRBJ1-1
D: .
V: TRBV6-6
length: 11
size: .
DNA: TGTGCCAGCAGACGAGACAGCTTGGCTTTCTTT
CDR3: CASRRDSLAFF

J: TRBJ1-2
D: .
V: TRBV12-3/TRBV12-4
length: 12
size: .
DNA: TGTGCCAGCACCTACTCTAACTATGGCTACACCTTC
CDR3: CASTYSNYGYTF

J: TRBJ1-1
D: .
V: TRBV9
length: 15
size: .
DNA: TGTGCCAGCAGAGCCGACCTCGGACAGAGCGCTGAAGCTTTCTTT
CDR3: CASRADLGQSAEAFF

J: TRBJ1-2
D: .
V: TRBV6-6
length: 12
size: .
DNA: TGTGCCAGCAACCGCAGGGGAGGGGGCTACACCTTC
CDR3: CASNRRGGGYTF

J: TRBJ1-5
D: TRBD1
V: TRBV29-1
length: 12
size: .
DNA: TGCAGCGTTCGACAGGGTAATCAGCCCCAGCATTTT
CDR3: CSVRQGNQPQHF

J: TRBJ2-5
D: TRBD2
V: TRBV6-5
length: 15
size: .
DNA: TGTGCCAGCAGTTACTCGACTAGCGGGGTAGAGACCCAGTACTTC
CDR3: CASSYSTSGVETQYF

J: TRBJ1-2
D: TRBD1
V: TRBV9
length: 15
size: .
DNA: TGTGCCAGCAGCGTAACTATGACAGGGAACTATGGCTACACCTTC
CDR3: CASSVTMTGNYGYTF

J: TRBJ1-1
D: .
V: TRBV5-1
length: 15
size: .
DNA: TGCGCCAGCAGTCCACAGACAGCGTTGAACACTGAAGCTTTCTTT
CDR3: CASSPQTALNTEAFF

J: TRBJ1-1
D: .
V: TRBV18
length: 13
size: .
DNA: TGTGCCAGCTCCCAGTCGGGAGCTTTTGAAGCTTTCTTT
CDR3: CASSQSGAFEAFF

J: TRBJ1-4
D: .
V: TRBV14
length: 15
size: .
DNA: TGTGCCAGCAGCCAAGATCTCGGACTCAATGAAAAACTGTTTTTT
CDR3: CASSQDLGLNEKLFF

J: TRBJ2-1
D: TRBD1
V: TRBV18
length: 14
size: .
DNA: TGTGCCAGCTCGCCCCGGGACAGGAGAAATGAGCAGTTCTTC
CDR3: CASSPRDRRNEQFF

J: TRBJ2-1
D: TRBD2
V: TRBV2
length: 15
size: .
DNA: TGTGCCAGCAGTCCTAGCGGTAGCTCCTACAATGAGCAGTTCTTC
CDR3: CASSPSGSSYNEQFF

J: TRBJ1-4
D: .
V: TRBV7-3
length: 15
size: .
DNA: TGTGCCAGCAGCTTAAACAACGGACCTAATGAAAAACTGTTTTTT
CDR3: CASSLNNGPNEKLFF

J: TRBJ1-1
D: .
V: TRBV6-5
length: 13
size: .
DNA: TGTGCCAGCAGATACGATGGGAACACTGAAGCTTTCTTT
CDR3: CASRYDGNTEAFF

J: TRBJ1-2
D: TRBD1
V: TRBV7-8
length: 13
size: once
DNA: TGTGCCAGCAGCGAACGGACAGGGACGCGCTACACCTTC
CDR3: CASSERTGTRYTF

J: TRBJ2-5
D: .
V: TRBV3-1/TRBV3-2
length: 15
size: .
DNA: TGTGCCAGCAGCCAAGATCAATTCGTTGGAACAGGCGAGTACTTC
CDR3: CASSQDQFVGTGEYF

J: TRBJ2-7
D: .
V: TRBV13
length: 11
size: .
DNA: TGTGCCAGCAGTTCCGGGGGCGAGCAGTACTTC
CDR3: CASSSGGEQYF

J: TRBJ2-5
D: TRBD1
V: TRBV3-1/TRBV3-2
length: 17
size: .
DNA: TGTGCCAGCAGCCAAGCCCTATTCATCGGACAGGGGGGGAAACGGTACTTC
CDR3: CASSQALFIGQGGKRYF

J: TRBJ1-5
D: .
V: TRBV19
length: 16
size: .
DNA: TGTGCCAGTAGGCCAGGTTACAGGGTGACCAATCAGCCCCAGCATTTT
CDR3: CASRPGYRVTNQPQHF

J: TRBJ1-1
D: .
V: TRBV29-1
length: 13
size: .
DNA: TGCAGCGCTTATTCGACTGGGGGGACTGAAGCTTTCTTT
CDR3: CSAYSTGGTEAFF

J: TRBJ1-2
D: .
V: TRBV3-1/TRBV3-2
length: 14
size: .
DNA: TGTGCCAGCAGCCAAGAACTGATCAACTATGGCTACACCTTC
CDR3: CASSQELINYGYTF

J: TRBJ1-3
D: .
V: TRBV5-8
length: 10
size: .
DNA: TGTGCCAGCAGCTACGAGGTCCCATATTTT
CDR3: CASSYEVPYF

J: TRBJ1-1
D: .
V: TRBV5-1
length: 14
size: .
DNA: TGCGCCAGCAGCTTGGAGCCTATGAACACTGAAGCTTTCTTT
CDR3: CASSLEPMNTEAFF

J: TRBJ2-5
D: .
V: TRBV11-2
length: 14
size: .
DNA: TGTGCCAGCAGCCGAAAAAAAGGAGATGAGACCCAGTACTTC
CDR3: CASSRKKGDETQYF

J: TRBJ1-2
D: .
V: TRBV29-1
length: 13
size: .
DNA: TGCAGCGTTGACCAAGGGAACCCGTGGGGCTACACCTTC
CDR3: CSVDQGNPWGYTF

J: TRBJ1-5
D: TRBD1
V: TRBV5-1
length: 15
size: .
DNA: TGCGCCAGCAGCTCGGGCGGACAGGGCGAACAGCCCCAGCATTTT
CDR3: CASSSGGQGEQPQHF

J: TRBJ1-2
D: TRBD1
V: TRBV30
length: 14
size: .
DNA: TGTGCCTGGATGCGACTGACAGGGGTTTATGGCTACACCTTC
CDR3: CAWMRLTGVYGYTF

J: TRBJ2-5
D: .
V: TRBV2
length: 12
size: .
DNA: TGTGCCAGCAGTGACCCTGTGAAGACCCAGTACTTC
CDR3: CASSDPVKTQYF

J: TRBJ1-1
D: .
V: TRBV6-5
length: 12
size: few
DNA: TGTGCCAGCAGCAGCTCTACCGCTGAAGCTTTCTTT
CDR3: CASSSSTAEAFF

J: TRBJ2-3
D: TRBD1
V: TRBV5-1
length: 15
size: .
DNA: TGCGCCAGCAGCGGTGGACAGGGGGTCACAGATACGCAGTATTTT
CDR3: CASSGGQGVTDTQYF

J: TRBJ1-2
D: TRBD1
V: TRBV30
length: 12
size: .
DNA: TGTGCCTGGAGTGGGACAGGAAACGGCTACACCTTC
CDR3: CAWSGTGNGYTF

J: TRBJ2-2
D: TRBD2
V: TRBV7-6
length: 16
size: few
DNA: TGTGCCAGCAGCTTAGGGCCAGCGGGGGCCTCCGGGGAGCTGTTTTTT
CDR3: CASSLGPAGASGELFF

J: TRBJ1-5
D: TRBD1
V: TRBV10-2
length: 14
size: few
DNA: TGCGCCAGCAAGGGGGACAGGGCAAATCAGCCCCAGCATTTT
CDR3: CASKGDRANQPQHF

J: TRBJ1-2
D: .
V: TRBV6-4
length: 19
size: .
DNA: TGTGCCAGCAGTGATCAGGCCGTCTCACAACGAAGTTCAATGTATGGCTACACCTTC
CDR3: CASSDQAVSQRSSMYGYTF

J: TRBJ1-5
D: .
V: TRBV5-1
length: 16
size: .
DNA: TGCGCCAGCAGCCTCGGACCAGCGAGGGACAATCAGCCCCAGCATTTT
CDR3: CASSLGPARDNQPQHF

J: TRBJ1-2
D: .
V: TRBV24-1
length: 13
size: .
DNA: TGTGCCACAACCCCAGGGGCTAACTATGGCTACACCTTC
CDR3: CATTPGANYGYTF

J: TRBJ1-6
D: .
V: TRBV2
length: 16
size: .
DNA: TGTGCCAGCTGGGCTAGGGGAAGGGGCTATAATTCACCCCTCCACTTT
CDR3: CASWARGRGYNSPLHF

J: TRBJ2-7
D: .
V: TRBV29-1
length: 12
size: .
DNA: TGCAGTGCCGCGAAAGGCCCCTACGAGCAGTACTTC
CDR3: CSAAKGPYEQYF

J: TRBJ1-2
D: .
V: TRBV3-1/TRBV3-2
length: 14
size: .
DNA: TGTGCCAGCAGCCAAGATACGGGGATCTATGGCTACACCTTC
CDR3: CASSQDTGIYGYTF

J: TRBJ2-5
D: .
V: TRBV5-8
length: 14
size: .
DNA: TGTGCCAGCAGCTTAAGGGACAACCAAGAGACCCAGTACTTC
CDR3: CASSLRDNQETQYF

J: TRBJ1-1
D: .
V: TRBV3-1/TRBV3-2
length: 12
size: .
DNA: TGTGCCAGCAGCCAGGGATACTCTGAAGCTTTCTTT
CDR3: CASSQGYSEAFF